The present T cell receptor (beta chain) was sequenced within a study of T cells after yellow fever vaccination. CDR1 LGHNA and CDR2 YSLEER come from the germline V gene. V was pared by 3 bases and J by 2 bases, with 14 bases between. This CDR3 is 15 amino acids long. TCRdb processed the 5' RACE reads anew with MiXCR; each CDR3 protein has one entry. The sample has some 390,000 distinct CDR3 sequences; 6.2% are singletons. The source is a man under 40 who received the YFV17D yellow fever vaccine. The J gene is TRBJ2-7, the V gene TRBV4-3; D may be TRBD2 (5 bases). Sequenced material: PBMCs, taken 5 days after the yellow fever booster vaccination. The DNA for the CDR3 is TGCGCCAGCAGCCACGGATCCGGGGAACCCTACGAGCAGTACTTC. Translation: CASSHGSGEPYEQYF.